The 27 T cell receptor beta chains below all came from one sample that was sequenced in a study of Tregs in tolerant kidney transplant recipients. Clones were sequenced by immunoSEQ multiplex PCR, and TCRdb holds only the in-frame ones, with some missing. The sample table includes about 52,000 clones. The sample in question was CD4+ T cells from blood, obtained before the transplant. The receptors derive from a human donor who received a combined kidney and bone marrow transplant.

As to this clone: The read gets to within 3 residues of the CDR3 end, and the germline J gene fills in the rest. The chain recombines TRBV7-9 with TRBJ1-3; D unresolved. The length of the CDR3 is 13 residues. The germline V and J ends were trimmed by 5 bases and 4 bases, with 9 bases remaining between them. The germline V gene has CDR1 SEHNR and CDR2 FQNEAQ (reference sequence). The covered CDR3 bases are TGTGCCAGCAGCGAGAGAGGGGGAAACACC. Encoded protein: CASSERGGNT. The whole CDR3 sequence is CASSERGGNTIYF.

Remarks on this clone: The DNA ends 3 residues before the CDR3 does, and the rest of the CDR3 is filled in from the germline J gene. The rearrangement links TRBV20-1 to TRBJ2-2, with 8 bases that match TRBD2. This CDR3 has 14 amino acids. Germline-derived CDR1 and CDR2 are DFQATT and SNEGSKA (reference sequence). Losses at the gene ends were 6 bases for V and 3 bases for J; bases not matched to a gene: 6. The CDR3 bases that were read are TGCAGTGCCCCCGGGGGGGCGGACACCGGGGAG. This encodes CSAPGGADTGE. The complete CDR3 reads CSAPGGADTGELFF.

A note on this clone: Read sequence stops 3 residues before the CDR3 end, and the germline J gene provides the missing end. V gene TRBV19 combines with J gene TRBJ1-1, with D unresolved. CDR1 and CDR2 (germline): LNHDA, SQIVND (reference sequence). The CDR3 spans 13 residues. Deletions cut 3 bases from V and 1 base from J, with 6 bases between. CDR3 DNA, as far as it was read: TGTGCCAGTAGTATTCAAGGGAACACTGAA. It translates to CASSIQGNTE. The entire CDR3 sequence reads CASSIQGNTEAFF.

A remark on this clone: The CDR3 is cut off 3 residues early in the read; its end comes from the germline J gene. The chain combines TRBV5-1 with TRBJ2-2, with a possible D match to TRBD2 (6 bases). V lost 0 bases and J 5 bases, leaving 11 bases between the germline ends. This CDR3 region has 15 residues. Per germline, CDR1 SGHRS and CDR2 YFSETQ. The CDR3 reads CASSLAPAGTGELFF. The sequenced CDR3 bases are TGCGCCAGCAGCTTGGCTCCGGCGGGAACCGGGGAG. The full variable domain, completed using reference TRBV5-1 and TRBJ2-2, is KAGVTQTPRYLIKTRGQQVTLSCSPISGHRSVSWYQQTPGQGLQFLFEYFSETQRNKGNFPGRFSGRQFSNSRSEMNVSTLELGDSALYLCASSLAPAGTGELFFGEGSRLTVL.

In regard to this clone: The observed sequence ends 3 residues before the CDR3 terminus, with the missing tail filled in from the germline J gene. V is TRBV20-1 and J is TRBJ2-3, with 7 bases matching TRBD1. The CDR3 covers 13 residues. CDR1 is DFQATT, CDR2 SNEGSKA, per germline (reference sequence). Incomplete CDR3 DNA: TGCAGTGCTTGGGAAGTGGGGACAGCTGCG. Its translation: CSAWEVGTAA. The full CDR3 is CSAWEVGTAAQYF.

The DNA read from the CDR3 is TGCAGTGCTAGAGATCCAACTAGCGGGATTGGTAGTGAG. Its translation: CSARDPTSGIGSE. Given in full, the CDR3 is CSARDPTSGIGSEQFF. This chain links TRBV20-1 with TRBJ2-1; 10 positions agree with TRBD2. The CDR3 extends 3 residues past the end of the read, so its final part is completed from the germline J gene. V lost 0 bases, J lost 9 bases, and 11 bases stayed unmatched. The CDR3 is made up of 16 amino acids. Germline V CDR1 and CDR2: DFQATT, SNEGSKA (reference sequence).

Comment on this clone: Sequencing ends 3 residues short of the CDR3 end; the germline J gene provides the rest. The chain links TRBV29-1 to TRBJ2-6; 9 bases line up with TRBD1. Germline lookup yields CDR1 SQVTM and CDR2 ANQGSEA. The CDR3 runs 15 residues. V lost 6 bases, J lost 0 bases, and 3 bases stayed unmatched. CDR3: CSVRTGASGANVLTF. The sequenced part of the CDR3 DNA is TGCAGCGTCCGGACAGGGGCCTCTGGGGCCAACGTC. Complete variable domain (other parts from reference TRBV29-1 and TRBJ2-6): SAVISQKPSRDICQRGTSLTIQCQVDSQVTMMFWYRQQPGQSLTLIATANQGSEATYESGFVIDKFPISRPNLTFSTLTVSNMSPEDSSIYLCSVRTGASGANVLTFGAGSRLTVL.

Concerning this clone itself: The CDR3 end falls 3 residues outside the read, so it is completed with the germline J gene. J is TRBJ2-5 and V is TRBV2; TRBD1 matches 9 bases. Per the germline V gene, CDR1 is SNHLY and CDR2 is FYNNEI. The CDR3 is 13 residues long. V shed 7 bases and J 5 bases; nucleotides not matched to a gene: 5. The covered CDR3 bases are TGTGCCAGCACCGGACAGGGGTACGAGACC. Encoded protein: CASTGQGYET. The full-length CDR3 reads as CASTGQGYETQYF.

With respect to this clone: The read ends 3 residues before the CDR3 terminus; that terminus is restored from the germline J gene. This chain links TRBV7-2 with TRBJ1-2; maybe TRBD1 (6 bases). Germline V gene lookup returns CDR1 SGHTA and CDR2 FQGNSA. The CDR3 consists of 15 residues. V was trimmed by 7 bases and J by 2 bases, leaving 17 bases between them. The CDR3 DNA, read in part, is TGTGCCAGCAATCTTGGGGGGGCAGGAAACTATGGC. Amino acids: CASNLGGAGNYG. The full CDR3 reads CASNLGGAGNYGYTF.

Turning to this clone: The read comes to an end 3 residues before the CDR3 does, leaving the germline J gene to fill in the end. The rearrangement links TRBV10-3 to TRBJ2-7, with unresolved D. This CDR3 has 13 residues. Germline values: CDR1 ENHRY, CDR2 SYGVKD. Trimming stripped 7 bases from V and 3 bases from J, with 13 bases between. Partial CDR3 DNA: TGTGCCATCACACCTACCCCGGGCTACGAG. It yields the protein CAITPTPGYE. The CDR3 reads in full as CAITPTPGYEQYF.

A word on this clone: The read ends 3 residues before the CDR3 terminus; that terminus is restored from the germline J gene. This chain uses TRBV7-8 with TRBJ2-5; D unclear. From germline, CDR1 is SGHVS and CDR2 FQNEAQ. Between the trimmed V and J ends, which lost 1 base and 5 bases, there was a span of 5 bases. The length of the CDR3 is 12 residues. The CDR3 DNA, read in part, is TGTGCCAGCAGCTTAGAGAGGGAGACC. This translates into CASSLERET. The whole CDR3 reads CASSLERETQYF.

Concerning this clone: The read terminates 3 residues before the CDR3 end, so the remaining end is supplied by the germline J gene. The chain recombines TRBV18 with TRBJ2-2; TRBD1 agrees at 7 bases. The V and J ends lost 3 bases and 4 bases, in that order; junction bases with no gene match: 8. Germline CDR1 reads KGHSH; CDR2 reads LQKENI. The CDR3 has 16 residues. CDR3 bases read: TGTGCCAGCTCACCGGGTTGGGACAGTTCCACCGGGGAG. This sequence encodes CASSPGWDSSTGE. The full CDR3 is CASSPGWDSSTGELFF.

Points on this clone: The missing CDR3 end, 3 residues past where the read stops, is filled in from the germline J gene. The chain employs TRBV7-9 and TRBJ2-5; 13 positions match TRBD2. The V gene end was trimmed by 6 bases and the J gene end by 2 bases; junction bases not matched to a gene: 3. This CDR3 contains 15 residues. CDR1 and CDR2 (germline): SEHNR, FQNEAQ (reference sequence). The CDR3 loop is CASRRGLAGQETQYF. The CDR3 bases that were read are TGTGCCAGCAGGAGGGGACTAGCGGGGCAAGAGACC. The full variable domain, with the rest looked up from reference TRBV7-9 and TRBJ2-5, is DTGVSQNPRHKITKRGQNVTFRCDPISEHNRLYWYRQTLGQGPEFLTYFQNEAQLEKSRLLSDRFSAERPKGSFSTLEIQRTEQGDSAMYLCASRRGLAGQETQYFGPGTRLLVL.

To note about this clone: The read gets to within 3 residues of the CDR3 end, and the germline J gene fills in the rest. The chain combines TRBV7-2 with TRBJ1-4; no clear D. Per the germline V gene, CDR1 is SGHTA and CDR2 is FQGNSA. The CDR3 is made up of 13 amino acids. V was clipped by 5 bases and J by 7 bases, with 11 bases between them. CDR3 DNA (partial): TGTGCCAGCAGCCCTTATCCGGGTGAAAAA. Translating gives CASSPYPGEK. The full CDR3 is CASSPYPGEKLFF.

About this clone itself: The CDR3 extends 3 residues past the end of the read, so its final part is completed from the germline J gene. The V and J genes are TRBV20-1 and TRBJ2-4; TRBD1 aligns across 9 bases. The CDR3 contains 14 residues. Trimming took 5 bases from V and 4 from J; bases not matched to a gene: 6. CDR1 DFQATT and CDR2 SNEGSKA come from the germline V gene (reference sequence). The part of the CDR3 DNA that was read is TGCAGTGCTGGACTCGGGACAGGGAAAAACATT. Translation gives CSAGLGTGKNI. The full CDR3 sequence reads CSAGLGTGKNIQYF.

Of note for this clone: The read stops 3 residues short of the end of the CDR3; the missing end is completed from the germline J gene. The V and J genes are TRBV6-2 or TRBV6-3 and TRBJ2-5; D is unresolved. V was shortened by 7 bases and J by 5 bases, with 11 bases between the two germline ends. There are 12 residues in the CDR3. Germline CDR1 MNHEY, CDR2 SVGEGT. The CDR3 sequence: CASKGLEETQYF. CDR3 bases read: TGTGCCAGCAAGGGCCTTGAGGAGACC.

As to this clone: The CDR3 is cut off 3 residues early in the read; its end comes from the germline J gene. V gene TRBV20-1 combines with J gene TRBJ2-3; 14 nucleotides line up with TRBD2. The CDR3 length is 14 residues. Germline loops: CDR1 DFQATT, CDR2 SNEGSKA (reference sequence). V trimming: 6 bases; J trimming: 6 bases; junction bases outside the gene matches: 5. CDR3 in amino acids: CSAPTSGRADTQYF. The sequenced part of the CDR3 DNA is TGCAGTGCCCCGACTAGCGGGAGGGCTGATACG.

Notes on this clone: The CDR3 is cut off 3 residues early in the read; its end comes from the germline J gene. This chain connects TRBV5-1 to TRBJ1-1; D might be TRBD1 (6 bases). V was clipped by 3 bases and J by 1 base, with 10 bases between them. CDR3 size: 14 residues. Germline V gene data show CDR1 as SGHRS and CDR2 as YFSETQ. This CDR3 is CASSSQGGNTEAFF. The sequenced part of the CDR3 DNA is TGCGCCAGCAGCTCACAGGGAGGGAACACTGAA.

On this clone: The read halts 3 residues ahead of the CDR3 end, with the missing end drawn from the germline J gene. The rearrangement joins TRBV19 to TRBJ2-5; 8 nucleotides align to TRBD2. This CDR3 is built from 14 residues. The ends lost 3 bases at V and 5 bases at J; junction bases unmatched: 5. The germline gives CDR1 LNHDA, CDR2 SQIVND (reference sequence). CDR3 DNA, as far as it was read: TGTGCCAGTAGTATTACGGGGGGGCTGGAGACC. It encodes CASSITGGLET. The full CDR3 is CASSITGGLETQYF.

Notes on this clone: From the germline J gene comes the end of the CDR3, since the read stops 3 residues before it. The rearrangement joins TRBV18 to TRBJ2-5; D is perhaps TRBD2 (5 bases). Per germline, CDR1 KGHSH and CDR2 LQKENI. Trimming stripped 0 bases from V and 2 bases from J, with 13 bases between. The CDR3 has 16 residues. The covered CDR3 bases are TGTGCCAGCTCACCACCCCAGCGGACCCAACAAGAGACC. This gives the protein CASSPPQRTQQET. Given in full, the CDR3 is CASSPPQRTQQETQYF.

Comment on this clone: Coverage ceases 3 residues before the CDR3 finishes, and the germline J gene fills in the end. The chain links TRBV11-3 to TRBJ2-2; unclear D gene. Germline V gene lookup returns CDR1 SGHNT and CDR2 YENEEA. V shed 6 bases and J shed 6 bases, with 11 bases lying between them. CDR3 size: 13 residues. Incomplete CDR3 DNA: TGTGCCAGCAGTGGGCCGATGGCCGGGGAG. Amino acid sequence: CASSGPMAGE. The CDR3 reads in full as CASSGPMAGELFF.

Turning to this clone: The read ends 3 residues shy of where the CDR3 ends; the end is completed using the germline J gene. The chain is built from TRBV18 and TRBJ2-4; 8 bases align to TRBD1. This CDR3 contains 17 residues. The V and J ends lost 3 bases and 0 bases, in that order; junction bases with no gene match: 7. Germline values: CDR1 KGHSH, CDR2 LQKENI. The CDR3 loop is CASSPFGQGLAKNIQYF. The covered CDR3 bases are TGTGCCAGCTCACCGTTTGGACAGGGTCTAGCCAAAAACATT. Filled out from reference TRBV18 and TRBJ2-4, the complete variable domain reads NAGVMQNPRHLVRRRGQEARLRCSPMKGHSHVYWYRQLPEEGLKFMVYLQKENIIDESGMPKERFSAEFPKEGPSILRIQQVVRGDSAAYFCASSPFGQGLAKNIQYFGAGTRLSVL.

To note about this clone: The read finishes 3 residues shy of the CDR3 end, and the germline J gene is used to complete it. The rearrangement uses TRBV10-1 and TRBJ2-6; tentatively, D is TRBD1 (5 bases). The CDR3 sequence is 15 residues long. CDR1 is WNHNN, CDR2 SYGVQD, per germline (reference sequence). Trimming shortened V by 8 bases and J by 2 bases, and 13 bases separated the two germline ends. The CDR3 spells CASGSGMTGANVLTF. Incomplete CDR3 DNA: TGCGCCAGCGGGTCAGGGATGACTGGGGCCAACGTC.

In the case of this clone: Mismatch with germline at one junction end may stem from a read error. The read stops 3 residues short of the end of the CDR3; the missing end is completed from the germline J gene. The chain recombines TRBV7-9 with TRBJ1-1; D is unclear. The germline CDR1 and CDR2 sequences are SEHNR and FQNEAQ (reference sequence). The CDR3 runs 12 residues. CDR3 sequence: CSSSLRADEAFF. The CDR3 bases that were read are TGTTCCAGCAGCTTGAGGGCTGACGAA.

This CDR3 is CASSERDTLPGKLFF. Incomplete CDR3 DNA: TGTGCCAGCAGTGAAAGGGACACTCTCCCGGGGAAA. The chain links TRBV2 to TRBJ1-4, with D possibly TRBD1 on 6 matching bases. The CDR3 end falls 3 residues outside the read, so it is completed with the germline J gene. The CDR3 sequence is 15 residues long. Germline CDR1 is SNHLY and CDR2 is FYNNEI.

About this clone: One end of the junction does not line up with germline, which may come from a read error. The read halts 3 residues ahead of the CDR3 end, with the missing end drawn from the germline J gene. The chain couples TRBV11-2 to TRBJ1-1; D is undetermined. Germline V gene data show CDR1 as SGHAT and CDR2 as FQNNGV. The CDR3 runs to 13 residues. This CDR3 reads CASSRTVNSEAFF. The DNA read from the CDR3 is TGTGCCAGCAGCCGTACAGTGAACAGTGAA.

Concerning this clone itself: The sequenced fragment ends 3 residues before the CDR3 boundary, so the rest is inferred from the germline J gene. V gene TRBV10-3 combines with J gene TRBJ2-2, with D perhaps matching TRBD2 (6 bases). V dropped 8 bases and J dropped 6 bases, with 19 bases sitting between them. The V gene's germline CDR1 is ENHRY and CDR2 SYGVKD. The CDR3 totals 15 residues. CDR3 loop: CAILNRDSRAGELFF. The part of the CDR3 DNA that was read is TGTGCCATCCTTAATAGGGACTCCCGTGCCGGGGAG.